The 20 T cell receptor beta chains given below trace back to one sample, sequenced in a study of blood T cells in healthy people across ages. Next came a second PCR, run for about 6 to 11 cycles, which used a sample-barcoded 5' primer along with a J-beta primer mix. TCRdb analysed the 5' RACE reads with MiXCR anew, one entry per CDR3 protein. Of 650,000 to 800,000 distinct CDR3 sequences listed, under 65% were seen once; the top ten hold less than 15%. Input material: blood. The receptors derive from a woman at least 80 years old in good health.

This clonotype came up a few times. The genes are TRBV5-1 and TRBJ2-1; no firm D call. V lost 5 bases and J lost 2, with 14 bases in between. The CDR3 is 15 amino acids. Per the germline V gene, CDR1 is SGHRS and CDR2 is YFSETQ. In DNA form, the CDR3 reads TGCGCCAGCAGGGCCTCAACTTTTACCTACAATGAGCAGTTCTTC. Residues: CASRASTFTYNEQFF.

The CDR3 region is CSAREVAGVKAFF. In nucleotides, the CDR3 is TGCAGTGCTAGAGAGGTTGCGGGGGTGAAAGCTTTCTTT. V gene TRBV20-1 combines with J gene TRBJ1-1; TRBD1 might be the D (5 bases). V dropped 0 bases and J dropped 9 bases, with 14 bases sitting between them. The CDR3 length is 13 residues. Germline CDR1 DFQATT, CDR2 SNEGSKA (reference sequence).

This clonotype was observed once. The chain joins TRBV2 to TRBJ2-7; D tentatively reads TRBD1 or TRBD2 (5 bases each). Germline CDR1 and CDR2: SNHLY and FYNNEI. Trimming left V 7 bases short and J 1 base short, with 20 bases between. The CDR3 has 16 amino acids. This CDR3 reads CASIASPGQGSYEQYF. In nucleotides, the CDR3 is TGTGCCAGCATAGCGTCCCCGGGGCAGGGATCCTACGAGCAGTACTTC.

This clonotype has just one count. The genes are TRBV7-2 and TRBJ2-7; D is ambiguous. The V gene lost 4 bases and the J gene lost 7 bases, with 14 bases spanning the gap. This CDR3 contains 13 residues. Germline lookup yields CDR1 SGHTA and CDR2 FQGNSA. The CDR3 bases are TGTGCCAGCAGCTCCTTCGTTATCAATGAGCAGTACTTC. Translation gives CASSSFVINEQYF.

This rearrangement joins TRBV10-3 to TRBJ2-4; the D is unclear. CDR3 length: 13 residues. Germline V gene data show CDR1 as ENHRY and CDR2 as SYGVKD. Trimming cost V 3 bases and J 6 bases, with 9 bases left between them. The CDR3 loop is CAISDGTLNIQYF. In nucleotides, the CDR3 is TGTGCCATCAGTGATGGCACTTTAAACATTCAGTACTTC.

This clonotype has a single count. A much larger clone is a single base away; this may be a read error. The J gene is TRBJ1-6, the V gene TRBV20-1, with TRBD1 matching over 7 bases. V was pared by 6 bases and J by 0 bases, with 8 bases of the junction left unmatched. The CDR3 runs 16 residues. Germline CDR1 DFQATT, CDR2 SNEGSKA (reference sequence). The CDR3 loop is CSARDSPSSYNSPLHF. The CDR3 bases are TGCAGTGCACGGGACAGTCCTAGCTCCTATAATTCACCCCTCCACTTT.

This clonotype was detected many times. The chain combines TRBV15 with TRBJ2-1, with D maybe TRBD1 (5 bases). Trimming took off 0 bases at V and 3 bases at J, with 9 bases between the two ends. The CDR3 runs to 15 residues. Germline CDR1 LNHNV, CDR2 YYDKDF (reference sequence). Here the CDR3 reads CATSRDLDSYNEQFF. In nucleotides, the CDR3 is TGTGCCACCAGCAGAGATCTAGACAGCTACAATGAGCAGTTCTTC.

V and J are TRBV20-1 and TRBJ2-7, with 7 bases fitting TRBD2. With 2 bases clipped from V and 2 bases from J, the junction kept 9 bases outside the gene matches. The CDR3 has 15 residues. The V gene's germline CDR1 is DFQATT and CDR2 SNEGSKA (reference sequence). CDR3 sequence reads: CSARQGTTITYEQYF. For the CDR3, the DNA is TGCAGTGCTAGACAAGGGACTACAATTACCTACGAGCAGTACTTC.

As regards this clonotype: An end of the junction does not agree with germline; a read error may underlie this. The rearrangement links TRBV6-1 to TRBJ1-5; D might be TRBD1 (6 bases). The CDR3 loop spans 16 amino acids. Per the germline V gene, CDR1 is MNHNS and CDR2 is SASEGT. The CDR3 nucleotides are TGTTCCAGCAGTGACGGAGGGGGAACGGGCAATCAGCCCCAGCATTTT. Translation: CSSSDGGGTGNQPQHF.

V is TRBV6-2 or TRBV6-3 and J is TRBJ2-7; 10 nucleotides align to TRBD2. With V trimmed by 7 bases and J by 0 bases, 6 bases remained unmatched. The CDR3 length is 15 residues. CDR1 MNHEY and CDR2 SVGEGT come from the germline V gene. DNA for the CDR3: TGTGCCAGCACCTTACTAGCGGGGAGCTCCTACGAGCAGTACTTC. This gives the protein CASTLLAGSSYEQYF.

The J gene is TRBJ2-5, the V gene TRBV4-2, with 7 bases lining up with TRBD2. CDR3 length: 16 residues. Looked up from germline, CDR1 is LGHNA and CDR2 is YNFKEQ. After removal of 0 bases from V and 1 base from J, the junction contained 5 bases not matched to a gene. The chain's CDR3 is CASSQDGRGTQETQYF. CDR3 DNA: TGTGCCAGCAGCCAAGATGGGCGGGGGACCCAAGAGACCCAGTACTTC.

The CDR3 coding sequence is TGTGCCAGCAGCTCCCGGGACGTAGGTGGAGCTTTCTTT. Protein sequence: CASSSRDVGGAFF. The rearrangement uses TRBV7-9 and TRBJ1-1, with D tentatively TRBD1 (5 bases). Trimming shortened V by 4 bases and J by 10 bases, and 16 bases separated the two germline ends. From germline, CDR1 is SEHNR and CDR2 FQNEAQ (reference sequence). The CDR3 totals 13 residues.

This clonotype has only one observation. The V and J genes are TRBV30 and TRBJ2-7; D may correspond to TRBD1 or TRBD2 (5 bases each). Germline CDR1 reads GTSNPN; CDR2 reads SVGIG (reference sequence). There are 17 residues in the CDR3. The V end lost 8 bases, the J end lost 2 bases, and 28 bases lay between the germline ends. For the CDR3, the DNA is TGTGCCGGTTGGGGCAAGGTCTTAAGCTCCGGGGCCTACGAGCAGTACTTC. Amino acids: CAGWGKVLSSGAYEQYF.

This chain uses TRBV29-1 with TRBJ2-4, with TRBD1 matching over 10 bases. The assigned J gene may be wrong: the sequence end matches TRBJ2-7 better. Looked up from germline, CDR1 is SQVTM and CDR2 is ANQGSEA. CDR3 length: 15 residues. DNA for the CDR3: TGCAGCTCGTTGTCTAGACAGGGGGCTAACTACGAGCAGTACTTC. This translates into CSSLSRQGANYEQYF.

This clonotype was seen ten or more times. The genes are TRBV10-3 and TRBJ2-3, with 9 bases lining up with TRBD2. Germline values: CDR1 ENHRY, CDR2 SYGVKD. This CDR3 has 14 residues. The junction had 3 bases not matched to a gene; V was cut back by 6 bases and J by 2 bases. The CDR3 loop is CAIRRLADTDTQYF. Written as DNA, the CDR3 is TGTGCCATCAGAAGACTAGCGGACACAGATACGCAGTATTTT.

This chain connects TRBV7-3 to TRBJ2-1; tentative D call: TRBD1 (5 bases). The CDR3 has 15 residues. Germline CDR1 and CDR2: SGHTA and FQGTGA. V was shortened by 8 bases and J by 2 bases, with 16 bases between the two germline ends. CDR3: CASQDRSLAYNEQFF. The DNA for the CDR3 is TGTGCCAGCCAAGACAGATCCCTGGCCTACAATGAGCAGTTCTTC.

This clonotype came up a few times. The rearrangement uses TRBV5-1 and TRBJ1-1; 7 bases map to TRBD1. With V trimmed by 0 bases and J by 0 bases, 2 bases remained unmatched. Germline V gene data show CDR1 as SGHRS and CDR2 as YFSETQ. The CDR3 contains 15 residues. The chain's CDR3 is CASSLEGQMNTEAFF. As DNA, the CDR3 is TGCGCCAGCAGCTTGGAGGGACAGATGAACACTGAAGCTTTCTTT. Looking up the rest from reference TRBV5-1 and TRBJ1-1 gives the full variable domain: KAGVTQTPRYLIKTRGQQVTLSCSPISGHRSVSWYQQTPGQGLQFLFEYFSETQRNKGNFPGRFSGRQFSNSRSEMNVSTLELGDSALYLCASSLEGQMNTEAFFGQGTRLTVV.

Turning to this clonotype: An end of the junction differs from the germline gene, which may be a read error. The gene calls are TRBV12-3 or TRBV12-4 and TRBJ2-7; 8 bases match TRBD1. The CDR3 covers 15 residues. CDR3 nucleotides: TGTGCCAGCACTTTATGGGGGACAGGTACCTACGAGCAGTACTTC. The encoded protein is CASTLWGTGTYEQYF.

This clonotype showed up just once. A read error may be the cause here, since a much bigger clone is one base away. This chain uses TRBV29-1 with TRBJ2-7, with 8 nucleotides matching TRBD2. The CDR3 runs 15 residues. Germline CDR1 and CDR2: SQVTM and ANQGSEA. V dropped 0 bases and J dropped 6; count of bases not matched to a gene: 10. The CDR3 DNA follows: TGCAGCGTTGAAGAGTCGCACGGGAGGGCCTGCGAGCAGTACTTC. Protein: CSVEESHGRACEQYF.

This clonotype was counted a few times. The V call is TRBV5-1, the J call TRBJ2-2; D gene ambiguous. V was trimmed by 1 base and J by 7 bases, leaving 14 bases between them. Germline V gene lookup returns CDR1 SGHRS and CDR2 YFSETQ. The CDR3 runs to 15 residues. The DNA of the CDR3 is TGCGCCAGCAGCTTGCGCGGCCGCGTGGGCGGGGAGCTGTTTTTT. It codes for CASSLRGRVGGELFF.